The 26 T cell receptor beta chains presented below share a single source sample, sequenced in a study of shared clonotypes between healthy human individuals (TCRdb year 2020). The library relied on the immunoSEQ multiplex PCR assay. This is the immuneACCESS table as TCRdb keeps it, with only in-frame sequences that have V and J called. A part of the clones is gone; compared with another copy, unresolved V genes explain less than half, and the rest is unexplained. This sample comprises 780,000 or so clones, roughly two thirds of them detected only once. Together, the top ten hold less than 2% of the sample. The specimen was memory CD4+ T cells sorted from blood. Sample cell subset or site, as interpreted from the label and publication: CD45RA-negative fraction. Source of these receptors: a woman between 25 and 40 years old in good health.

The chain has TRBV19 and TRBJ1-2; tentatively, D is TRBD1 (6 bases). This CDR3 comprises 16 residues. Trimming took 6 bases from V and 0 from J, leaving 17 bases between them. Germline V gives CDR1 LNHDA, CDR2 SQIVND (reference sequence). The DNA of the CDR3 is TGTGCCAGTAGGACGTTGCAGGGGTCTACTAACTATGGCTACACCTTC. As protein: CASRTLQGSTNYGYTF.

The rearrangement links TRBV7-9 to TRBJ2-3, with 7 bases matching TRBD2. Looked up from germline, CDR1 is SEHNR and CDR2 is FQNEAQ (reference sequence). There are 15 residues in the CDR3. V was pared by 5 bases and J by 4 bases, with 9 bases of the junction left unmatched. CDR3 sequence (DNA): TGTGCCAGCAGCCTCTTGGCGGGAGCTGCAGATACGCAGTATTTT. As protein: CASSLLAGAADTQYF.

CDR3 sequence: CSAGREQYF. The CDR3 coding sequence is TGCAGTGCTGGAAGGGAGCAGTACTTC. V gene TRBV20-1 combines with J gene TRBJ2-7; D uncertain. V was pared by 5 bases and J by 7 bases, with 6 bases between. This CDR3 is built from 9 residues. Germline V gene data show CDR1 as DFQATT and CDR2 as SNEGSKA (reference sequence).

Concerning this clone: This may be a read error: a much more frequent sequence differs by one nucleotide. The chain is built from TRBV10-1 and TRBJ2-7; 9 nucleotides match TRBD1. The length of the CDR3 is 13 residues. From germline, CDR1 is WNHNN and CDR2 SYGVQD (reference sequence). V dropped 6 bases and J dropped 3; count of bases not matched to a gene: 3. CDR3 nucleotides: TGCGCCAGCAGCCCGGACAGGGGCTACGAGCAGTACTTC. Translating it yields CASSPDRGYEQYF.

A single count supports this clone. The CDR3 nucleotides are TGTGCCAGCAATTGGGGACAATTAGGGACAGATACGCAGTATTTT. Encoded protein: CASNWGQLGTDTQYF. The J gene is TRBJ2-3, the V gene TRBV7-9; D is possibly TRBD1 (6 bases). Per the germline V gene, CDR1 is SEHNR and CDR2 is FQNEAQ (reference sequence). With 7 bases removed from V and 3 bases from J, the gap between germline ends came to 17 bases. The CDR3 covers 15 residues.

The chain employs TRBV4-1 and TRBJ1-4; no firm D call. Germline values: CDR1 MGHRA, CDR2 YSYEKL. V was clipped by 3 bases and J by 7 bases, with 12 bases between them. The CDR3 runs to 14 residues. CDR3 region: CASSQMTIGEKLFF. The CDR3 DNA follows: TGCGCCAGCAGCCAGATGACAATCGGTGAAAAACTGTTTTTT.

This clone was recorded once. The rearrangement links TRBV7-2 to TRBJ2-3; D ambiguous. The CDR3 is 17 amino acids. V was clipped by 4 bases and J by 0 bases, with 17 bases between them. Germline loops: CDR1 SGHTA, CDR2 FQGNSA. CDR3 coding DNA: TGTGCCAGCAGCTCACCCCATATCTATTCTAGCACAGATACGCAGTATTTT. Residues: CASSSPHIYSSTDTQYF.

The chain carries TRBV5-1 and TRBJ2-2; TRBD2 matches at 9 bases. Germline V lookup: CDR1 SGHRS, CDR2 YFSETQ. V dropped 4 bases and J dropped 6; count of bases not matched to a gene: 4. This CDR3 contains 14 residues. CDR3 sequence (DNA): TGCGCCAGCAGCCGGACTAGCGACGCCGGGGAGCTGTTTTTT. Protein sequence: CASSRTSDAGELFF.

This sequence joins TRBV2 and TRBJ1-5; TRBD1 agrees at 8 bases. The trim removed 4 bases at V and 6 bases at J, leaving 2 bases unmatched. The CDR3 spans 13 residues. Per the germline V gene, CDR1 is SNHLY and CDR2 is FYNNEI. CDR3 amino acids: CASSAQGVQPQHF. CDR3 DNA sequence: TGTGCCAGCAGTGCACAGGGGGTTCAGCCCCAGCATTTT.

The chain uses TRBV6-6 and TRBJ1-5; 7 bases agree with TRBD1. The CDR3 consists of 16 residues. V dropped 4 bases and J dropped 7; count of bases not matched to a gene: 13. The germline gives CDR1 MNHNY, CDR2 SVGAGI (reference sequence). The CDR3: CASSSIQGSSGQPQHF. The CDR3 bases are TGTGCCAGCAGTTCTATACAGGGGTCCTCTGGGCAGCCCCAGCATTTT.

Comment on this clone: At one end the junction does not follow the germline gene, possibly because of a read error. J is TRBJ2-7 and V is TRBV5-4, with unresolved D. CDR3 length: 13 residues. Germline V CDR1 and CDR2: SGHNT, YYREEE (reference sequence). The CDR3 DNA is TGTGCCAGCAGCCACCCCGGCTCCAACGAGCAGTACTTC. This translates into CASSHPGSNEQYF. The complete variable domain, with remaining parts taken from reference TRBV5-4 and TRBJ2-7, reads ETGVTQSPTHLIKTRGQQVTLRCSSQSGHNTVSWYQQALGQGPQFIFQYYREEENGRGNFPPRFSGLQFPNYSSELNVNALELDDSALYLCASSHPGSNEQYFGPGTRLTVT.

The V call is TRBV2, the J call TRBJ2-5; D not certain. Per germline, CDR1 SNHLY and CDR2 FYNNEI. CDR3 length equals 12 residues. With 9 bases removed from V and 0 bases from J, the gap between germline ends came to 8 bases. The CDR3 spells CAREGYQETQYF. CDR3 DNA sequence: TGTGCCAGGGAAGGGTACCAAGAGACCCAGTACTTC.

This clone appeared many times. This sample also contains other DNA sequences that code for the same CDR3. This chain links TRBV7-2 with TRBJ2-5, with 13 bases aligning to TRBD2. Trimming cost V 1 base and J 5 bases; bases outside gene matches: 4. In germline, CDR1 is SGHTA, CDR2 FQGNSA. This CDR3 region has 16 residues. The CDR3 DNA sequence: TGTGCCAGCAGCTTAGGGGGACTAGCGGGATGGGAGACCCAGTACTTC. This codes for CASSLGGLAGWETQYF.

In its sample, this clone was seen once. J is TRBJ1-5 and V is TRBV28, with TRBD1 matching 7 bases. The CDR3 totals 15 residues. Germline V gives CDR1 MDHEN, CDR2 SYDVKM. The trim removed 6 bases at V and 4 bases at J, leaving 9 bases unmatched. The CDR3 spells CASRDSGTANQPQHF. The CDR3 DNA reads TGTGCCAGCAGAGATTCCGGGACAGCTAATCAGCCCCAGCATTTT.

The V and J genes are TRBV10-1 and TRBJ2-7; D gene ambiguous. The germline CDR1 and CDR2 sequences are WNHNN and SYGVQD (reference sequence). Trimming shortened V by 0 bases and J by 1 base, and 10 bases separated the two germline ends. The CDR3 spans 15 residues. This CDR3 reads CASSESNSGSYEQYF. CDR3 DNA: TGCGCCAGCAGTGAGTCGAATTCTGGGTCCTACGAGCAGTACTTC.

The rearrangement uses TRBV27 and TRBJ1-4; a possible D gene is TRBD1 (6 bases). V was trimmed by 5 bases and J by 7 bases, leaving 14 bases between them. This CDR3 region has 14 residues. The germline CDR1 and CDR2 sequences are MNHEY and SMNVEV (reference sequence). CDR3: CASSSGGGGEKLFF. The CDR3, as DNA: TGTGCCAGCAGTAGCGGGGGAGGGGGTGAAAAACTGTTTTTT. The complete variable domain, with remaining parts taken from reference TRBV27 and TRBJ1-4, reads EAQVTQNPRYLITVTGKKLTVTCSQNMNHEYMSWYRQDPGLGLRQIYYSMNVEVTDKGDVPEGYKVSRKEKRNFPLILESPSPNQTSLYFCASSSGGGGEKLFFGSGTQLSVL.

This chain joins TRBV7-9 and TRBJ1-3, with D possibly TRBD1 on 5 matching bases. Looked up from germline, CDR1 is SEHNR and CDR2 is FQNEAQ (reference sequence). V lost 4 bases to trimming and J lost 2 bases, with 12 bases between them. This CDR3 spans 15 amino acids. In DNA, the CDR3 is TGTGCCAGCAGCTCGGAGGGACGGCCTGGAAACACCATATATTTT. Encoded protein: CASSSEGRPGNTIYF.

CDR3 in DNA: TGTGCCAGCAGTCGCCTCGGGACAGGGGACGCCGTTAACTATGGCTACACCTTC. Protein: CASSRLGTGDAVNYGYTF. This sequence joins TRBV5-4 and TRBJ1-2; 10 nucleotides line up with TRBD1. The germline gives CDR1 SGHNT, CDR2 YYREEE (reference sequence). Trimming at V came to 5 bases and at J to 1 base, leaving 14 bases not matched to a gene. This CDR3 comprises 18 residues.

CDR3 coding DNA: TGTGCCAGCAGCTTTGTTACAGGCCAAGGGGGGGAGCTGTTTTTT. It yields the protein CASSFVTGQGGELFF. This rearrangement joins TRBV7-7 to TRBJ2-2; D might be TRBD1 (5 bases). With 3 bases removed from V and 8 bases from J, the gap between germline ends came to 16 bases. Germline values: CDR1 SSHAT, CDR2 FNYEAQ (reference sequence). This CDR3 is built from 15 residues.

This chain uses TRBV30 with TRBJ1-4; TRBD1 is a possible D gene (6 bases). Trimming shortened V by 2 bases and J by 8 bases, and 12 bases separated the two germline ends. This CDR3 spans 13 amino acids. Germline assignment: CDR1 GTSNPN and CDR2 SVGIG (reference sequence). This chain's CDR3 is CAWSSGVNEKLFF. CDR3 bases: TGTGCCTGGAGTTCAGGGGTTAACGAAAAACTGTTTTTT.

This rearrangement joins TRBV7-2 to TRBJ2-1; 9 positions agree with TRBD2. The CDR3 is 13 residues long. V was clipped by 8 bases and J by 6 bases; unmatched bases: 5. Germline CDR1 and CDR2: SGHTA and FQGNSA. As DNA, the CDR3 is TGTGCCAGCCCGGGACTAGCATTCAATGAGCAGTTCTTC. Translation: CASPGLAFNEQFF.

This clone was counted between two and nine times. The chain carries TRBV7-2 and TRBJ2-1, with TRBD2 identical over 7 bases. This CDR3 spans 14 amino acids. Germline CDR1 and CDR2: SGHTA and FQGNSA. J was trimmed by 4 bases and V by 10 bases; bases with no gene match: 10. CDR3 coding DNA: TGTGCCAACTCGCTAGCGGAAGAATACAATGAGCAGTTCTTC. Encoded protein: CANSLAEEYNEQFF.

The chain couples TRBV6-5 to TRBJ2-2; a weak D match, TRBD2 (5 bases). V lost 2 bases and J lost 6, with 16 bases in between. The germline CDR1 and CDR2 sequences are MNHEY and SVGAGI. The CDR3 contains 16 residues. DNA of the CDR3: TGTGCCAGCAGTTACGGACTCCTGGGCGCCGCCGGGGAGCTGTTTTTT. Amino acid sequence: CASSYGLLGAAGELFF.

This chain links TRBV7-9 with TRBJ1-1; no clear D. This CDR3 has 15 amino acids. Trimming pared 5 bases from V and 1 base from J, leaving 14 bases between. Germline loops: CDR1 SEHNR, CDR2 FQNEAQ (reference sequence). CDR3 region: CASSKDSPGNTEAFF. The DNA of the CDR3 is TGTGCCAGCAGCAAAGATTCCCCAGGGAACACTGAAGCTTTCTTT.

This clone has only one observation. The chain has TRBV14 and TRBJ2-1; tentative D call: TRBD2 (6 bases). The CDR3 totals 14 residues. Trimming took off 4 bases at V and 5 bases at J, with 12 bases between the two ends. The germline V gene has CDR1 SGHDN and CDR2 FVKESK. The CDR3 DNA reads as TGTGCCAGCAGCCCTGGACTAAGGAACAATGAGCAGTTCTTC. Encoded protein: CASSPGLRNNEQFF. The whole variable domain, filled in from reference TRBV14 and TRBJ2-1, reads EAGVTQFPSHSVIEKGQTVTLRCDPISGHDNLYWYRRVMGKEIKFLLHFVKESKQDESGMPNNRFLAERTGGTYSTLKVQPAELEDSGVYFCASSPGLRNNEQFFGPGTRLTVL.

The chain uses TRBV7-3 and TRBJ2-5; D might be TRBD1 (6 bases). There are 14 residues in the CDR3. With 5 bases removed from V and 4 bases from J, the gap between germline ends came to 14 bases. Germline V gene lookup returns CDR1 SGHTA and CDR2 FQGTGA. CDR3 coding DNA: TGTGCCAGCAGCCCCGGGACACCCGCAGAGACCCAGTACTTC. Encoded protein: CASSPGTPAETQYF.